What follows are 8 T cell receptor beta chains derived from one specimen sequenced in a study of shared clonotypes between healthy human individuals. The method was immunoSEQ multiplex PCR; TCRdb's version includes in-frame clones alone and lacks a portion of them. The table shows 2 million to 2.5 million clones, with 90% to 95% occurring only once. What was sequenced was naive CD4+ T cells from PBMCs. Subset meaning: CD45RA+ positively selected. These receptors originate from a man in his late teens or twenties in good health. Some clones in this sample may be carry-over from other donors' samples.

This clone was found once. V is TRBV5-1 and J is TRBJ2-1, with 7 nucleotides matching TRBD2. V was pared by 3 bases and J by 1 base, with 7 bases of the junction left unmatched. This CDR3 contains 16 residues. Per the germline V gene, CDR1 is SGHRS and CDR2 is YFSETQ. The CDR3 loop is CASSSGLVRSYNEQFF. The CDR3, as DNA: TGCGCCAGCAGCTCCGGACTAGTTCGGTCCTACAATGAGCAGTTCTTC. Full variable domain (rest looked up from reference TRBV5-1 and TRBJ2-1): KAGVTQTPRYLIKTRGQQVTLSCSPISGHRSVSWYQQTPGQGLQFLFEYFSETQRNKGNFPGRFSGRQFSNSRSEMNVSTLELGDSALYLCASSSGLVRSYNEQFFGPGTRLTVL.

This chain connects TRBV9 to TRBJ2-5; possibly TRBD2 for D (6 bases). The CDR3 covers 13 residues. Trimming pared 2 bases from V and 5 bases from J, leaving 10 bases between. Per germline, CDR1 SGDLS and CDR2 YYNGEE. The CDR3, as DNA: TGTGCCAGCAGCGTTTTAGGGAGGGAGACCCAGTACTTC. It specifies CASSVLGRETQYF.

This clone was seen a single time. The chain combines TRBV18 with TRBJ2-1; 8 positions agree with TRBD2. This CDR3 comprises 17 residues. The germline CDR1 and CDR2 sequences are KGHSH and LQKENI. The V and J ends lost 2 bases and 6 bases, in that order; junction bases with no gene match: 12. The CDR3 DNA sequence: TGTGCCAGCTCACCAAATAATGGACTAGCTGGCGGCAATGAGCAGTTCTTC. Its translation is CASSPNNGLAGGNEQFF. The full variable domain, with the rest looked up from reference TRBV18 and TRBJ2-1, is NAGVMQNPRHLVRRRGQEARLRCSPMKGHSHVYWYRQLPEEGLKFMVYLQKENIIDESGMPKERFSAEFPKEGPSILRIQQVVRGDSAAYFCASSPNNGLAGGNEQFFGPGTRLTVL.

The chain couples TRBV28 to TRBJ2-1, with D unresolved. V lost 3 bases and J lost 5, with 14 bases in between. This CDR3 contains 15 residues. CDR1 and CDR2 (germline): MDHEN, SYDVKM. The CDR3 coding sequence is TGTGCCAGCAGTTTCGGCGTCGAGCGAAACAATGAGCAGTTCTTC. Protein product: CASSFGVERNNEQFF. Complete variable domain (other parts from reference TRBV28 and TRBJ2-1): DVKVTQSSRYLVKRTGEKVFLECVQDMDHENMFWYRQDPGLGLRLIYFSYDVKMKEKGDIPEGYSVSREKKERFSLILESASTNQTSMYLCASSFGVERNNEQFFGPGTRLTVL.

The chain recombines TRBV5-5 with TRBJ1-5; D not certain. V gave up 4 bases and J gave up 4 bases, with 15 bases separating them. This CDR3 contains 15 residues. Germline V gene data show CDR1 as SGHKS and CDR2 as YYEKEE (reference sequence). The chain's CDR3 is CASSLFVGSNQPQHF. DNA of the CDR3: TGTGCCAGCAGCCTGTTCGTAGGATCAAATCAGCCCCAGCATTTT.

The chain joins TRBV5-1 to TRBJ2-7; no clear D gene. V lost 4 bases, J lost 0 bases, and 14 bases lay in between. This CDR3 contains 15 residues. Germline V gene lookup returns CDR1 SGHRS and CDR2 YFSETQ. The CDR3 region is CASSTRTIHSYEQYF. The CDR3 DNA reads TGCGCCAGCAGCACGCGGACCATCCACTCCTACGAGCAGTACTTC.

This chain joins TRBV14 and TRBJ2-5; TRBD2 aligns across 11 bases. Unmatched junction bases numbered 3, after V lost 3 bases and J lost 3 bases. CDR1 is SGHDN and CDR2 is FVKESK in the germline V gene. This CDR3 comprises 15 residues. CDR3 nucleotide sequence: TGTGCCAGCAGCCACCGTAGCGGGAGGGAAGAGACCCAGTACTTC. Protein product: CASSHRSGREETQYF.

The gene calls are TRBV5-4 and TRBJ2-1, with 8 bases aligning to TRBD2. CDR3 size: 15 residues. CDR1 and CDR2 (germline): SGHNT, YYREEE (reference sequence). V lost 8 bases and J lost 6; bases outside the gene matches: 13. CDR3 nucleotides: TGTGCCAGTAAACCGGGGACTAGGAATTCCAATGAGCAGTTCTTC. This codes for CASKPGTRNSNEQFF.